The 22 T cell receptor beta chains below all came from one sample that was sequenced in a study of human T cells and chemical hapten exposure. TCRdb independently ran MiXCR on the RACE reads; one entry per CDR3 protein. The repertoire holds around 300,000 distinct CDR3 sequences, with over 5% as singletons. Described time point: pre-sensitization, week 0. Stated treatment: therapeutic diphenylcyclopropenone sensitization with weekly scalp DPC. The specimen comprised whole blood, sampled in connection with sensitization to the hapten diphenylcyclopropenone (DPC). The receptors derive from a woman aged 18-29 years with alopecia areata. Some clones in this sample may be carry-over from other donors' samples.

This clonotype was picked up many times. The rearrangement links TRBV7-9 to TRBJ1-1; the D is unclear. Looked up from germline, CDR1 is SEHNR and CDR2 is FQNEAQ (reference sequence). This CDR3 region has 13 residues. Trimming shortened V by 1 base and J by 5 bases, and 8 bases separated the two germline ends. The CDR3 here is CASSLGWRTEAFF. DNA for the CDR3: TGTGCCAGCAGCTTAGGGTGGCGGACTGAAGCTTTCTTT.

This clonotype was counted many times. V gene TRBV5-4 combines with J gene TRBJ1-2; no definite D call. This CDR3 comprises 13 residues. Per the germline V gene, CDR1 is SGHNT and CDR2 is YYREEE (reference sequence). Trimming stripped 4 bases from V and 4 bases from J, with 11 bases between. CDR3 coding DNA: TGTGCCAGCAGCAATAGGACGGGCTATGGCTACACCTTC. Its translation: CASSNRTGYGYTF.

This clonotype showed up just a few times. The chain links TRBV2 to TRBJ2-7, with D hard to call. V was shortened by 6 bases and J by 0 bases, with 15 bases between the two germline ends. The CDR3 contains 15 residues. Germline lookup yields CDR1 SNHLY and CDR2 FYNNEI. The DNA for the CDR3 is TGTGCCAGCAGAACAGATTCCGCGATCTCCTACGAGCAGTACTTC. This codes for CASRTDSAISYEQYF.

The chain joins TRBV9 to TRBJ1-1; possible D gene TRBD1, 5 bases. V was shortened by 2 bases and J by 0 bases, with 8 bases between the two germline ends. From germline, CDR1 is SGDLS and CDR2 YYNGEE. The CDR3 is 14 residues long. Written as DNA, the CDR3 is TGTGCCAGCAGCGTTCAGGGAATGAACACTGAAGCTTTCTTT. The encoded protein is CASSVQGMNTEAFF.

This clonotype came up a few times. V is TRBV10-2 and J is TRBJ1-1; tentative D call: TRBD1 (5 bases). The germline CDR1 and CDR2 sequences are WSHSY and SAAADI. The germline V and J ends were trimmed by 5 bases and 1 base, with 11 bases remaining between them. CDR3 length equals 14 residues. CDR3 nucleotide sequence: TGCGCCAGCAGTAAGGACATCGGGAACACTGAAGCTTTCTTT. Residues: CASSKDIGNTEAFF.

This clonotype was counted at least ten times. V and J are TRBV29-1 and TRBJ1-1; D not resolved. CDR3 size: 14 residues. In germline, CDR1 is SQVTM, CDR2 ANQGSEA. V lost 2 bases and J 1 base, leaving 11 bases between the germline ends. This CDR3 reads CSVEFMWGNTEAFF. The CDR3 coding sequence is TGCAGCGTTGAATTCATGTGGGGGAACACTGAAGCTTTCTTT.

There are many counts of this clonotype. The J gene is TRBJ1-5, the V gene TRBV6-6, with D possibly being TRBD1 (6 bases). The CDR3 extends over 15 amino acids. Looked up from germline, CDR1 is MNHNY and CDR2 is SVGAGI (reference sequence). The V gene lost 7 bases and the J gene lost 4 bases, with 17 bases spanning the gap. Here the CDR3 reads CASNLRLGGNQPQHF. As DNA, the CDR3 is TGTGCCAGCAATCTACGACTAGGGGGTAATCAGCCCCAGCATTTT.

This clonotype was seen at least ten times. This chain links TRBV18 with TRBJ1-2, with 10 bases identical to TRBD1. This CDR3 has 14 residues. CDR1 KGHSH and CDR2 LQKENI come from the germline V gene. With V trimmed by 3 bases and J by 4 bases, 2 bases remained unmatched. The CDR3 reads CASSPRQGAYGYTF. The CDR3 nucleotides read TGTGCCAGCTCACCCCGACAGGGGGCCTATGGCTACACCTTC. Looking up the rest from reference TRBV18 and TRBJ1-2 gives the full variable domain: NAGVMQNPRHLVRRRGQEARLRCSPMKGHSHVYWYRQLPEEGLKFMVYLQKENIIDESGMPKERFSAEFPKEGPSILRIQQVVRGDSAAYFCASSPRQGAYGYTFGSGTRLTVV.

This clonotype was counted a few times. The chain is built from TRBV20-1 and TRBJ1-6, with a possible D match to TRBD1 (5 bases). The length of the CDR3 is 16 residues. CDR1 and CDR2 from the germline V gene are DFQATT and SNEGSKA (reference sequence). Trimming took 1 base from V and 2 from J, leaving 12 bases between them. The CDR3 here is CSARGGTATYNSPLHF. CDR3 DNA: TGCAGTGCTAGAGGGGGGACCGCGACCTATAATTCACCCCTCCACTTT.

The rearrangement uses TRBV4-1 and TRBJ1-4; no clear D. The CDR3 is 15 residues long. Germline-derived CDR1 and CDR2 are MGHRA and YSYEKL. Trimming removed 1 base from V and 4 bases from J, with 10 bases in between. The CDR3 nucleotides read TGCGCCAGCAGCCAAGTGGACCGTAATAATGAAAAACTGTTTTTT. Its protein is CASSQVDRNNEKLFF.

This clonotype was recorded many times. The chain couples TRBV5-1 to TRBJ2-3, with D unresolved. V dropped 2 bases and J dropped 2 bases, with 12 bases sitting between them. The V gene's germline CDR1 is SGHRS and CDR2 YFSETQ. CDR3 size: 15 residues. CDR3 DNA sequence: TGCGCCAGCAGCTTTTCAGGAAAAAACACAGATACGCAGTATTTT. It encodes CASSFSGKNTDTQYF.

There are many counts of this clonotype. This sequence joins TRBV7-6 and TRBJ2-5; unclear D gene. V was pared by 5 bases and J by 4 bases, with 11 bases between. CDR1 is SGHVS, CDR2 FNYEAQ, per germline. The length of the CDR3 is 13 residues. The CDR3 region has the DNA TGTGCCAGCAGCCAAAATAATCTAGAGACCCAGTACTTC. This sequence encodes CASSQNNLETQYF.

This clonotype was seen only a few times. This rearrangement joins TRBV7-3 to TRBJ1-2; D remains unclear. From germline, CDR1 is SGHTA and CDR2 FQGTGA. Trimming removed 0 bases at V and 6 bases at J, with 8 bases between. This CDR3 is 13 amino acids long. The DNA of the CDR3 is TGTGCCAGCAGCTTAACGGGTATCGATGGCTACACCTTC. Protein product: CASSLTGIDGYTF.

This clonotype was seen ten or more times. The rearrangement joins TRBV7-9 to TRBJ2-1, with TRBD1 matching over 8 bases. From germline, CDR1 is SEHNR and CDR2 FQNEAQ (reference sequence). The CDR3 sequence is 17 residues long. V was pared by 2 bases and J by 4 bases, with 10 bases of the junction left unmatched. Here the CDR3 reads CASSLLVTGQAYNEQFF. CDR3 in DNA: TGTGCCAGCAGCTTATTGGTAACGGGACAGGCGTACAATGAGCAGTTCTTC. The full variable domain, rest sourced from reference TRBV7-9 and TRBJ2-1, is DTGVSQNPRHKITKRGQNVTFRCDPISEHNRLYWYRQTLGQGPEFLTYFQNEAQLEKSRLLSDRFSAERPKGSFSTLEIQRTEQGDSAMYLCASSLLVTGQAYNEQFFGPGTRLTVL.

This clonotype showed up many times. V usage is TRBV27 and J usage is TRBJ1-1; D may be TRBD1 (6 bases). Looked up from germline, CDR1 is MNHEY and CDR2 is SMNVEV (reference sequence). V was pared by 1 base and J by 3 bases, with 21 bases between. The CDR3 consists of 18 residues. The CDR3 sequence: CASSLLGGTKGDHTEAFF. The CDR3 DNA is TGTGCCAGCAGTTTATTGGGCGGCACAAAGGGGGATCACACTGAAGCTTTCTTT.

The chain joins TRBV6-5 to TRBJ2-3; TRBD2 agrees at 11 bases. With 6 bases clipped from V and 4 bases from J, the junction kept 6 bases outside the gene matches. The CDR3 has 15 amino acids. Germline CDR1 and CDR2: MNHEY and SVGAGI. The CDR3 loop is CASRLNSGGADTQYF. DNA for the CDR3: TGTGCCAGCAGGCTAAATAGCGGGGGGGCAGATACGCAGTATTTT.

This clonotype was seen only a few times. The chain couples TRBV5-1 to TRBJ1-2; 7 nucleotides line up with TRBD1. Per the germline V gene, CDR1 is SGHRS and CDR2 is YFSETQ. The CDR3 runs to 15 residues. V shed 4 bases and J 3 bases; nucleotides not matched to a gene: 9. The chain's CDR3 is CASSRAGDSHYGYTF. CDR3 bases: TGCGCCAGCAGCCGCGCCGGGGACAGTCACTATGGCTACACCTTC.

This clonotype occurred a few times. The V gene is TRBV7-2, the J gene TRBJ1-4, with D possibly being TRBD1 (5 bases). This CDR3 contains 14 residues. Germline V gene lookup returns CDR1 SGHTA and CDR2 FQGNSA. V dropped 6 bases and J dropped 5 bases, with 13 bases sitting between them. Here the CDR3 reads CASSRQILNEKLFF. Written as DNA, the CDR3 is TGTGCCAGCAGTCGACAGATTCTAAATGAAAAACTGTTTTTT.

This clonotype was counted ten times or more. The V gene is TRBV11-1, the J gene TRBJ2-6, with D possibly matching TRBD1 (6 bases). The CDR3 runs to 15 residues. From germline, CDR1 is SGHAT and CDR2 FQDESV (reference sequence). V was pared by 6 bases and J by 1 base, with 10 bases between. The CDR3 here is CASSLGASGANVLTF. CDR3 nucleotides: TGTGCCAGCAGTCTGGGGGCGTCTGGGGCCAACGTCCTGACTTTC.

The rearrangement links TRBV20-1 to TRBJ1-2; D unclear. The V and J ends lost 0 bases and 8 bases respectively, with 19 bases between them. CDR1 and CDR2 from the germline V gene are DFQATT and SNEGSKA (reference sequence). The CDR3 extends over 15 amino acids. The CDR3 sequence is CSARDTGIWVRGYTF. CDR3 coding DNA: TGCAGTGCTAGAGATACGGGGATATGGGTTCGGGGCTACACCTTC.

The table lists this clonotype with a few counts. The genes are TRBV20-1 and TRBJ2-7; D is perhaps TRBD2 (6 bases). This CDR3 is 13 amino acids long. Germline V gene data show CDR1 as DFQATT and CDR2 as SNEGSKA (reference sequence). CDR3 bases: TGCAGAACCTCTTTAGCGGACCTATACGAGCAGTACTTC. Translation gives CRTSLADLYEQYF.

This clonotype showed up just a few times. CDR3 sequence: CASSFPGTANIQYF. CDR3 nucleotide sequence: TGTGCCAGCAGCTTTCCCGGGACCGCGAACATTCAGTACTTC. The chain employs TRBV5-6 and TRBJ2-4; D assignment may be TRBD1 or TRBD2 (5 bases each). The CDR3 contains 14 residues. V was cut by 2 bases and J by 7 bases, with 13 bases left in between. Germline V gene lookup returns CDR1 SGHDT and CDR2 YYEEEE. Based on the CDR3 plus reference TRBV5-6 and TRBJ2-4, the full variable domain is DAGVTQSPTHLIKTRGQQVTLRCSPKSGHDTVSWYQQALGQGPQFIFQYYEEEERQRGNFPDRFSGHQFPNYSSELNVNALLLGDSALYLCASSFPGTANIQYFGAGTRLSVL.